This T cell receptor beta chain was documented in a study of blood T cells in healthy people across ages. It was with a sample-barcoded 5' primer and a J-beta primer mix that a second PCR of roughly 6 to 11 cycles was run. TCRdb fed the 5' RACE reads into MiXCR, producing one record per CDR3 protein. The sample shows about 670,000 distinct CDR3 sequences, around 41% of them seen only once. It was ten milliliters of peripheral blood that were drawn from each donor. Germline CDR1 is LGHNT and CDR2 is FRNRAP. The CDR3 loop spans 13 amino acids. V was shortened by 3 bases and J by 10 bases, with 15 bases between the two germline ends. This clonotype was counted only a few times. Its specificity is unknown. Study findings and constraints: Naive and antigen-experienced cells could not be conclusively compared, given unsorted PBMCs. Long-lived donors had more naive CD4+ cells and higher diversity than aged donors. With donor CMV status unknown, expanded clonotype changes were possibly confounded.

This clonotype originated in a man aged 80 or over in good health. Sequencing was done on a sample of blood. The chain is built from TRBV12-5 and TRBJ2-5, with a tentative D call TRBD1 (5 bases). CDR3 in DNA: TGTGCTAGTGGTTTATCCGGTCAAGGGGACCAGTACTTC. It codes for CASGLSGQGDQYF.